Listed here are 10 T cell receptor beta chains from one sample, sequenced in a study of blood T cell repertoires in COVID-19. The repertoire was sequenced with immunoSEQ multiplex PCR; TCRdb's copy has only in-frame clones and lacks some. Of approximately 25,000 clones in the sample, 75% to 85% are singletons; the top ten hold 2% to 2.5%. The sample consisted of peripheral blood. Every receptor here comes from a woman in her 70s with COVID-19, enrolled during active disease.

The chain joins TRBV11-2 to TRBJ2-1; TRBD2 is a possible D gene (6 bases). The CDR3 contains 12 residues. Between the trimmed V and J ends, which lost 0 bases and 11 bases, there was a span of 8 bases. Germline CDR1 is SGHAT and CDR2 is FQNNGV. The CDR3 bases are TGTGCCAGCAGCTTAGATGGGGGGAAGCAGTTCTTC. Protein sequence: CASSLDGGKQFF.

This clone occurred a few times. The CDR3 sequence: CASRSQGAQPQHF. DNA of the CDR3: TGTGCCAGCAGATCACAGGGGGCTCAGCCCCAGCATTTT. This chain joins TRBV6-6 and TRBJ1-5, with 9 nucleotides matching TRBD1. Germline loops: CDR1 MNHNY, CDR2 SVGAGI (reference sequence). Trimming removed 6 bases from V and 6 bases from J; junction bases left unmatched: 3. The CDR3 has 13 amino acids.

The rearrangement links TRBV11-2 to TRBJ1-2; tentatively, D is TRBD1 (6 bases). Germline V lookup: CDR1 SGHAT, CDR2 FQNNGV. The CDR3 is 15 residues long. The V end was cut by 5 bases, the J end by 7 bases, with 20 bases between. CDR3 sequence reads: CASSPRGGEVAGYTF. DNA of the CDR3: TGTGCCAGCAGCCCACGAGGGGGGGAAGTCGCTGGCTACACCTTC.

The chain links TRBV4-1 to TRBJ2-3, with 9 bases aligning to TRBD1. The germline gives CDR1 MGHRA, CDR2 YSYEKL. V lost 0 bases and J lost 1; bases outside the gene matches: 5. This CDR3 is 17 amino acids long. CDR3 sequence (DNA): TGCGCCAGCAGCCAAGAGGGGACAGGGTCCGGCACAGATACGCAGTATTTT. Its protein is CASSQEGTGSGTDTQYF.

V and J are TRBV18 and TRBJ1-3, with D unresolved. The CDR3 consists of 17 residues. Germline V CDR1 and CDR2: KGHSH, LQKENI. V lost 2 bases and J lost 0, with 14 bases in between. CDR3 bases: TGTGCCAGCTCACCATACCGAGCCGGTAACTCTGGAAACACCATATATTTT. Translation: CASSPYRAGNSGNTIYF.

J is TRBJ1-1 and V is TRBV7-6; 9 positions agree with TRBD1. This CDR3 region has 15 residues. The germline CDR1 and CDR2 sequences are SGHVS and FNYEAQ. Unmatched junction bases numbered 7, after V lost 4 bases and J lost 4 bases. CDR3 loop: CASSSWDREATEAFF. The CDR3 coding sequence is TGTGCCAGCAGCTCCTGGGACAGGGAGGCCACTGAAGCTTTCTTT.

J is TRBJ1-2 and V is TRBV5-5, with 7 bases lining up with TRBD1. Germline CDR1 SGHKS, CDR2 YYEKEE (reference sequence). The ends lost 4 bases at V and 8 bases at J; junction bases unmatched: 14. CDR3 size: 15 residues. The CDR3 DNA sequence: TGTGCCAGCAGCCGCCAGGGGACAGCCCCCTCAGGCTACACCTTC. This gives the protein CASSRQGTAPSGYTF.

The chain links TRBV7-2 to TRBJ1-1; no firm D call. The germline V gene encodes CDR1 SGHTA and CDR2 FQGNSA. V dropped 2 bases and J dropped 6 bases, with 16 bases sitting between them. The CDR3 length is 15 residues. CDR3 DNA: TGTGCCAGCAGCTTATCCAGGATATTTAGCGCTGAAGCTTTCTTT. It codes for CASSLSRIFSAEAFF. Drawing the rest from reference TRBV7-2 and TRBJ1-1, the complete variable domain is GAGVSQSPSNKVTEKGKDVELRCDPISGHTALYWYRQSLGQGLEFLIYFQGNSAPDKSGLPSDRFSAERTGGSVSTLTIQRTQQEDSAVYLCASSLSRIFSAEAFFGQGTRLTVV.

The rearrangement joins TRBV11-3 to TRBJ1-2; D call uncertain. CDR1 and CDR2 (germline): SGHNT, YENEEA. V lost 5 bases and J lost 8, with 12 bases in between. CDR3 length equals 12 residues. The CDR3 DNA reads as TGTGCCAGCAGCCGGGGTCTCAGCGGCTACACCTTC. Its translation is CASSRGLSGYTF.

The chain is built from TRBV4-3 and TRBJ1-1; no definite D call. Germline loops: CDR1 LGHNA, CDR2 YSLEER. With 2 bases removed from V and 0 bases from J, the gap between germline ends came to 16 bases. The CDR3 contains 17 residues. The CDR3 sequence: CASSQYFAGSLNTEAFF. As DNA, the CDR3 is TGCGCCAGCAGCCAATATTTCGCCGGGAGCTTGAACACTGAAGCTTTCTTT.